This T cell receptor beta chain was recorded in a study of cytomegalovirus exposure and HLA in healthy donors. Findings of the study overall: Researchers reported in a later analysis that a missense DCLRE1C variant was tied to TCR beta V- and J-gene trimming.

This clone has a single count. No antigen is known for it. Use of 60 Vbeta and 13 Jbeta primers characterized the PCR. TCRdb's copy holds only in-frame clones and misses some; the assay was immunoSEQ multiplex PCR. The sample includes about 160,000 clones, over 60% seen only once; the top ten take approximately 3%. This TCR was sampled from a middle-aged woman in good health and CMV-seronegative. The sequenced material came from PBMCs.

The CDR3 bases are TGTGCCAGCTCACCACCAACAGGGTTTGCGGAGACCCAGTACTTC. Amino acid sequence: CASSPPTGFAETQYF. The chain joins TRBV18 to TRBJ2-5; maybe TRBD1 (6 bases). Between the trimmed V and J ends, which lost 0 bases and 5 bases, there was a span of 13 bases. The V gene's germline CDR1 is KGHSH and CDR2 LQKENI. CDR3 length: 15 amino acids.